The sequence of this T cell receptor (beta chain) was determined in a study of T cells after yellow fever vaccination. Trimming left V 4 bases short and J 0 bases short, with 9 bases between. The CDR3 extends over 14 amino acids. Germline lookup yields CDR1 PRHDT and CDR2 FYEKMQ (reference sequence). TCRdb reanalysed the 5' RACE reads using MiXCR and keeps one entry per CDR3 protein. The data hold hundreds of thousands of distinct CDR3 sequences, with roughly an eighth observed a single time. The study, taken as a whole, reports: Most primary-vaccination clones recurred post-booster (approximately 96% CD4, over 70% CD8). Compared with primary, the secondary response was weaker and peaked at day 5, not 15. The CD4 compartment and the CD8 compartment contained a small share of clonotypes in common. The presence of abundant clonotypes contaminating from the bulk population was possible in FACS-sorted repertoires.

Regarding this clonotype: As yet, its antigen is unknown.

The receptor comes from a man aged 25-40 years who received the YFV17D yellow fever vaccine. Sequencing was performed on PBMCs, taken on the day of the yellow fever booster vaccination. The genes are TRBV13 and TRBJ2-5, with D perhaps being TRBD1 or TRBD2 (5 bases each). CDR3 bases: TGTGCCAGCAGCTCGTGGGGACACCAAGAGACCCAGTACTTC. This sequence encodes CASSSWGHQETQYF. Drawing the rest from reference TRBV13 and TRBJ2-5, the complete variable domain is AAGVIQSPRHLIKEKRETATLKCYPIPRHDTVYWYQQGPGQDPQFLISFYEKMQSDKGSIPDRFSAQQFSDYHSELNMSSLELGDSALYFCASSSWGHQETQYFGPGTRLLVL.